This entry lists 13 T cell receptor beta chains sequenced from one sample in a study of early T cells in non-severe SARS-CoV-2 infection (dated by TCRdb to the early 2020s). The library was produced with 5' RACE. Sequencing used a NextSeq 500. The raw public data were reprocessed by TCRdb itself: fastp quality trimming at Q25, MiXCR clonotype calling, in-frame beta chains only. One record per CDR3 amino acid sequence lists the most common genes and DNA. The sample table shows approximately 120,000 distinct CDR3 sequences, and around 14% are seen once. Jointly, the top ten make up 20% to 25% of the sample. Material for sequencing was whole blood. Source of these receptors: an adult who was a healthcare worker with PCR-confirmed SARS-CoV-2 infection or an uninfected control (not recorded which).

The gene calls are TRBV20-1 and TRBJ1-2; tentative D call: TRBD1 (6 bases). This CDR3 contains 14 residues. The germline V gene encodes CDR1 DFQATT and CDR2 SNEGSKA (reference sequence). The ends were cut back, 0 bases at V and 5 bases at J, with 13 bases in the middle. The DNA of the CDR3 is TGCAGTGCTAGAGATCCAAGGACAGCTTATGGCTACACCTTC. It translates to CSARDPRTAYGYTF.

This clonotype was counted a single time. The chain joins TRBV30 to TRBJ1-2; perhaps TRBD1 as D (5 bases). This CDR3 contains 13 residues. The ends were cut back, 4 bases at V and 0 bases at J, with 9 bases in the middle. CDR1 and CDR2 from the germline V gene are GTSNPN and SVGIG (reference sequence). The CDR3 nucleotides are TGTGCCTGGACCGGGGGAGCTAACTATGGCTACACCTTC. Amino acids: CAWTGGANYGYTF.

J is TRBJ2-5 and V is TRBV3-1; no reliable D call. CDR1 is LGHDT, CDR2 YNNKEL, per germline (reference sequence). The V end was cut by 0 bases, the J end by 8 bases, with 10 bases between. CDR3 size: 13 residues. CDR3 loop: CASSQDIPSTQYF. CDR3 DNA: TGTGCCAGCAGCCAAGATATACCATCCACCCAGTACTTC.

This clonotype was detected many times. V is TRBV12-3 or TRBV12-4 and J is TRBJ2-1, with D perhaps being TRBD1 or TRBD2 (6 bases each). Trimming took off 5 bases at V and 12 bases at J, with 20 bases between the two ends. The CDR3 has 14 amino acids. The CDR3 loop reads CASSPTTGSGGQFF. The CDR3 coding sequence is TGTGCCAGCAGTCCCACAACAGGGTCCGGGGGGCAGTTCTTC.

This clonotype was counted between two and nine times. The chain carries TRBV29-1 and TRBJ1-3; D may be TRBD1 (5 bases). Germline values: CDR1 SQVTM, CDR2 ANQGSEA. The CDR3 totals 13 residues. V shed 6 bases and J shed 8 bases, with 17 bases lying between them. CDR3 loop: CSVMGRAADTIYF. DNA of the CDR3: TGCAGCGTAATGGGCAGGGCGGCGGACACCATATATTTT.

Ten or more counts support this clonotype. V and J are TRBV29-1 and TRBJ2-1; the match to TRBD1 covers 10 bases. The CDR3 length is 19 residues. Per germline, CDR1 SQVTM and CDR2 ANQGSEA. V lost 0 bases and J lost 6; bases outside the gene matches: 17. CDR3 nucleotides: TGCAGCGTTGAAGATCGACCCGGGACAGGGGCAGCCAGGGTCAATGAGCAGTTCTTC. Amino acids: CSVEDRPGTGAARVNEQFF.

This clonotype occurred a few times. This chain links TRBV9 with TRBJ2-1; a weak D match, TRBD1 (7 bases). Trimming took 2 bases from V and 9 from J, leaving 12 bases between them. CDR1 and CDR2 from the germline V gene are SGDLS and YYNGEE. This CDR3 is built from 13 residues. This CDR3 reads CASSVGGGGEQFF. CDR3 nucleotide sequence: TGTGCCAGCAGCGTTGGAGGGGGCGGTGAGCAGTTCTTC.

This clonotype has a handful of counts. The chain joins TRBV25-1 to TRBJ1-2; TRBD1 is a possible D gene (5 bases). This CDR3 contains 12 residues. Per germline, CDR1 MGHDK and CDR2 SYGVNS. V lost 6 bases to trimming and J lost 8 bases, with 13 bases between them. The CDR3 coding sequence is TGTGCCAGCAGCGGGGCAGCCGGAGGCTACACCTTC. This codes for CASSGAAGGYTF.

This clonotype was counted many times. The chain joins TRBV5-6 to TRBJ1-2, with D possibly matching TRBD1 (6 bases). CDR3 length equals 13 residues. V dropped 4 bases and J dropped 8 bases, with 15 bases sitting between them. Germline V CDR1 and CDR2: SGHDT, YYEEEE. CDR3 in DNA: TGTGCCAGCAGCCAAACAGGGTTGGGCGGCTACACCTTC. This codes for CASSQTGLGGYTF.

This clonotype has a count of ten or more. This chain links TRBV19 with TRBJ1-2, with a possible D match to TRBD1 (5 bases). The V gene lost 7 bases and the J gene lost 4 bases, with 13 bases spanning the gap. Germline assignment: CDR1 LNHDA and CDR2 SQIVND (reference sequence). The CDR3 is 13 amino acids. The CDR3 DNA follows: TGTGCCAGTACCCCTGGGACCGGCTATGGCTACACCTTC. This gives the protein CASTPGTGYGYTF.

V and J are TRBV19 and TRBJ2-5; D is perhaps TRBD1 (6 bases). Per the germline V gene, CDR1 is LNHDA and CDR2 is SQIVND (reference sequence). Trimming cost V 3 bases and J 3 bases, with 11 bases left between them. The CDR3 contains 14 residues. Here the CDR3 reads CASSIGQGKETQYF. The DNA of the CDR3 is TGTGCCAGTAGTATCGGCCAGGGGAAAGAGACCCAGTACTTC.

This clonotype was detected ten times or more. This sequence joins TRBV3-1 and TRBJ2-2, with D perhaps being TRBD1 or TRBD2 (6 bases each). The CDR3 spans 18 residues. Germline lookup yields CDR1 LGHDT and CDR2 YNNKEL (reference sequence). V shed 0 bases and J shed 4 bases, with 18 bases lying between them. The CDR3 bases are TGTGCCAGCAGCCAAGAAGTCCTTGGGGGGACATTCACCGGGGAGCTGTTTTTT. Translated, it gives CASSQEVLGGTFTGELFF.

This clonotype has only a few counts. J is TRBJ2-2 and V is TRBV5-1; D possibly corresponds to TRBD2 (5 bases). The CDR3 extends over 16 amino acids. Trimming shortened V by 9 bases and J by 6 bases, and 24 bases separated the two germline ends. Germline loops: CDR1 SGHRS, CDR2 YFSETQ. The DNA for the CDR3 is TGCGCCACCGCGCCGACGGTACGGGGTAGTTCCGGGGAGCTGTTTTTT. Its protein product is CATAPTVRGSSGELFF.